Listed below are T cell receptor beta chains from one sample, sequenced in a study of beta chain features in type 1 diabetes. The table came from immunoSEQ multiplex PCR; TCRdb's copy has only in-frame clones and leaves some out. This repertoire shows under 300,000 clones, 25% to 30% found once; its top ten account for 4%. The sample was central memory CD4+ T cells from blood. These receptors were taken from a man aged 25-40 years in good health. The CDR3 runs from the conserved cysteine through the conserved F or W. A D gene is named only where the DNA matches it firmly. The size field is filled for only some rows; it gives once, few, many or a size class.

J | D | size | V | CDR3 | DNA
TRBJ2-5 | NA | NA | TRBV7-2 | CASSTKYQETQYF | TGTGCCAGCAGCACTAAGTACCAAGAGACCCAGTACTTC
TRBJ1-1 | NA | NA | TRBV28 | CASSFGGIPEAFF | TGTGCCAGCAGTTTTGGAGGGATCCCTGAAGCTTTCTTT
TRBJ2-3 | NA | many | TRBV21-1 | CASSKGRERIDTQYF | TGTGCCAGCAGCAAAGGCAGGGAGCGCATAGATACGCAGTATTTT
TRBJ2-1 | TRBD2 | NA | TRBV6-6 | CASRTVAGASYNEQFF | TGTGCCAGCAGAACCGTAGCGGGAGCTTCCTACAATGAGCAGTTCTTC
TRBJ2-2 | NA | NA | TRBV30 | CAWSAHSIGTGELFF | TGTGCCTGGAGTGCTCACTCAATAGGCACCGGGGAGCTGTTTTTT
TRBJ2-5 | TRBD1 | few | TRBV7-2 | CASSFRGQETQYF | TGTGCCAGCAGCTTCAGGGGGCAAGAGACCCAGTACTTC
TRBJ1-2 | NA | NA | TRBV29-1 | CSVVGDNYGYTF | TGCAGCGTTGTGGGGGATAACTATGGCTACACCTTC
TRBJ2-3 | TRBD2 | NA | TRBV5-4 | CASSPTSGRAKGTDTQYF | TGTGCCAGCAGCCCGACTAGCGGGAGGGCTAAGGGCACAGATACGCAGTATTTT
TRBJ1-3 | NA | few | TRBV4-1 | CASSRGTQGRGNTIYF | TGCGCCAGCAGCCGCGGTACACAGGGTCGGGGAAACACCATATATTTT
TRBJ1-1 | NA | few | TRBV19 | CASLGAENTEAFF | TGTGCCAGCCTGGGGGCGGAGAACACTGAAGCTTTCTTT
TRBJ2-5 | NA | few | TRBV28 | CASTSRGAQYF | TGTGCCAGCACTTCTCGGGGCGCCCAGTACTTC
TRBJ2-5 | TRBD2 | few | TRBV7-2 | CASSLGTSGAVTQYF | TGTGCCAGCAGCCTAGGGACTAGCGGGGCCGTGACCCAGTACTTC
TRBJ1-6 | NA | NA | TRBV30 | CAWGTRSPLHF | TGTGCCTGGGGGACACGGTCACCCCTCCACTTT
TRBJ1-5 | NA | NA | TRBV4-3 | CASSQGQGHNQPQHF | TGCGCCAGCAGCCAAGGCCAGGGCCACAATCAGCCCCAGCATTTT
TRBJ2-7 | TRBD2 | few | TRBV7-9 | CASSTRTGGDEQYF | TGTGCCAGCAGTACCCGGACGGGAGGCGACGAGCAGTACTTC
TRBJ2-1 | NA | NA | TRBV6-4 | CASTPGTFSYNEQFF | TGTGCCAGCACCCCCGGGACGTTCTCCTACAATGAGCAGTTCTTC
TRBJ2-7 | NA | NA | TRBV20-1 | CSAKRGSEQYF | TGCAGTGCCAAAAGGGGTTCCGAGCAGTACTTC
TRBJ2-3 | NA | NA | TRBV7-8 | CASSLALADTQYF | TGTGCCAGCAGCTTAGCGCTGGCAGATACGCAGTATTTT
TRBJ2-3 | NA | few | TRBV5-1 | CASSLDALPDTQYF | TGCGCCAGCAGCTTGGACGCTCTTCCAGATACGCAGTATTTT
TRBJ2-5 | TRBD2 | many | TRBV11-3 | CASSPGGAEETQYF | TGTGCCAGCAGCCCCGGGGGGGCGGAAGAGACCCAGTACTTC
TRBJ2-5 | NA | NA | TRBV20-1 | CSAKRETQYF | TGCAGTGCTAAGCGGGAGACCCAGTACTTC
TRBJ2-7 | TRBD2 | NA | TRBV29-1 | CSVYLAEAGIYEQYF | TGCAGCGTTTACCTAGCGGAGGCGGGAATCTACGAGCAGTACTTC
TRBJ2-7 | NA | NA | TRBV29-1 | CSVGMSYEQYF | TGCAGCGTTGGGATGTCCTACGAGCAGTACTTC
TRBJ2-2 | NA | NA | TRBV6-6 | CASIYSGELFF | TGTGCCAGCATATATTCCGGGGAGCTGTTTTTT
TRBJ2-7 | TRBD2 | many | TRBV7-2 | CASSQGLLGEQYF | TGTGCCAGCAGCCAGGGACTATTGGGCGAGCAGTACTTC
TRBJ2-3 | TRBD1 | few | TRBV9 | CASSLRTGASDTQYF | TGTGCCAGCAGCTTACGGACAGGGGCCTCAGATACGCAGTATTTT
TRBJ1-1 | NA | few | TRBV11-2 | CASSLERTENMNTEAFF | TGTGCCAGCAGCTTAGAAAGGACGGAAAACATGAACACTGAAGCTTTCTTT